The following is a T cell receptor beta chain sequence with its context. What it binds is not known. These data originate in a study of blood T cell dynamics during melanoma immunotherapy. Study-wide context: Metastatic melanoma patients received first-line pembrolizumab or nivolumab plus ipilimumab.

Sample time point: week 3, after first cycle of checkpoint inhibitor. Study-level results: At W3, later disease-control patients showed bifurcated PBMC repertoire changes, unlike progressors.

Assay: immunoSEQ multiplex PCR; the TCRdb copy retains only in-frame clones and omits some. The sample lists roughly 6,800 clones, about 80% occurring once. The sequencing used blood, collected from a patient treated with checkpoint blockade. The clonotype originates from a human donor with melanoma.

DNA for the CDR3: TGTGCCAGCAGCCAATCAGAGATACAGGGGGCCAATCAGCCCCAGCATTTT. The encoded protein is CASSQSEIQGANQPQHF. The chain combines TRBV4-2 with TRBJ1-5; TRBD1 matches at 9 bases. V lost 2 bases to trimming and J lost 3 bases; unmatched junction nucleotides: 8. This CDR3 has 17 residues. Germline CDR1 LGHNA, CDR2 YNFKEQ.